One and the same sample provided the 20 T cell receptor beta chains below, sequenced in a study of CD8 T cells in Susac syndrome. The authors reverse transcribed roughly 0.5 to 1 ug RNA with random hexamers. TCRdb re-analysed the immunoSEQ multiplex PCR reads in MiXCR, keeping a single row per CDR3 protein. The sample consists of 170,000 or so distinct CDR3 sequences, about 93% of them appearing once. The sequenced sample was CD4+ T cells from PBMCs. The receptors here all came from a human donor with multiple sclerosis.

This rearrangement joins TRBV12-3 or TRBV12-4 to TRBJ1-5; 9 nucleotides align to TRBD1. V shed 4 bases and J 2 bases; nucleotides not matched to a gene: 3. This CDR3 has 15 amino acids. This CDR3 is CASSSTGGGNQPQHF. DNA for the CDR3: TGTGCCAGCAGTTCGACAGGGGGTGGCAATCAGCCCCAGCATTTT.

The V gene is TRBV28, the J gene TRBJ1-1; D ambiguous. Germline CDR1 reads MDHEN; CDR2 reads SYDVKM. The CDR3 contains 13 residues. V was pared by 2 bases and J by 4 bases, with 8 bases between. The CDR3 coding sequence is TGTGCCAGCAGTTTAGGTGTTCGCACTGAAGCTTTCTTT. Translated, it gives CASSLGVRTEAFF.

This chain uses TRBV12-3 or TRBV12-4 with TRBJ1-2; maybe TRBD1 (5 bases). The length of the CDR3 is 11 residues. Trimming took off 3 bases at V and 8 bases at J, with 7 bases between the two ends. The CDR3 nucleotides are TGTGCCAGCAGTTTGGAGGGGGGCTACACCTTC. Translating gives CASSLEGGYTF.

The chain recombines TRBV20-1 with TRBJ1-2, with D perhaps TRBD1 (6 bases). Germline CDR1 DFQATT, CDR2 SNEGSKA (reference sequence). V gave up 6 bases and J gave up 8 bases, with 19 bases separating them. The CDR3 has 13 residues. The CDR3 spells CSAQPDSFSGYTF. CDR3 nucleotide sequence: TGCAGTGCGCAGCCGGACAGTTTTAGCGGCTACACCTTC.

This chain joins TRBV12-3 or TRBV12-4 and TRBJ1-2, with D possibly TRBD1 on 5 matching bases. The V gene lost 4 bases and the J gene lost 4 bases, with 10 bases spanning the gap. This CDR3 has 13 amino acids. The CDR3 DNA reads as TGTGCCAGCAGTTCGGACATGACCTATGGCTACACCTTC. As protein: CASSSDMTYGYTF.

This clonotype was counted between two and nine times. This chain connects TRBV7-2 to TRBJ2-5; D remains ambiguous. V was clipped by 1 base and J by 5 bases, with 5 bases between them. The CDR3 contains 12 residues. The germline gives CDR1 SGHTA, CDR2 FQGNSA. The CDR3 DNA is TGTGCCAGCAGCTTAGATCGGGAGACCCAGTACTTC. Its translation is CASSLDRETQYF. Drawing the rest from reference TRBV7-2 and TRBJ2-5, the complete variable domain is GAGVSQSPSNKVTEKGKDVELRCDPISGHTALYWYRQSLGQGLEFLIYFQGNSAPDKSGLPSDRFSAERTGGSVSTLTIQRTQQEDSAVYLCASSLDRETQYFGPGTRLLVL.

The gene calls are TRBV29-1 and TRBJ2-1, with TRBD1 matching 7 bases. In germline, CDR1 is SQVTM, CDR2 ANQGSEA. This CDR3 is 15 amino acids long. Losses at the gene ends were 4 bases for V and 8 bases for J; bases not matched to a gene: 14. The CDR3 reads CSVVGLAGGRHEQFF. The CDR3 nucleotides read TGCAGCGTTGTCGGTTTAGCAGGGGGTAGGCATGAGCAGTTCTTC.

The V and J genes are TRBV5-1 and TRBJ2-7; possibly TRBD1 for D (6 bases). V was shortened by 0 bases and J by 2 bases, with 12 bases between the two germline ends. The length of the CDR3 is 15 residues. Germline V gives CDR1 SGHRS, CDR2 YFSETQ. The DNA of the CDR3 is TGCGCCAGCAGCTTGGGGCCCAGGGGACCCTACGAGCAGTACTTC. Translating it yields CASSLGPRGPYEQYF.

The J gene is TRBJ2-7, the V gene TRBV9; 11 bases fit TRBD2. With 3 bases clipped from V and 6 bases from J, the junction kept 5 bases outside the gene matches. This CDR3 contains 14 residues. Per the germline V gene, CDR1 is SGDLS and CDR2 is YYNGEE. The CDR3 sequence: CASSARLAGGEQYF. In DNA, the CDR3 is TGTGCCAGCAGCGCACGTCTAGCGGGAGGCGAGCAGTACTTC.

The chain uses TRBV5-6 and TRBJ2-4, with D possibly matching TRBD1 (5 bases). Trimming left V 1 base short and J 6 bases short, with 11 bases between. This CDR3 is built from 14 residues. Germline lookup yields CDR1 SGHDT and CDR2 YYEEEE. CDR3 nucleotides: TGTGCCAGCAGCTTGCGTGGGGCCGGAAACATTCAGTACTTC. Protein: CASSLRGAGNIQYF.

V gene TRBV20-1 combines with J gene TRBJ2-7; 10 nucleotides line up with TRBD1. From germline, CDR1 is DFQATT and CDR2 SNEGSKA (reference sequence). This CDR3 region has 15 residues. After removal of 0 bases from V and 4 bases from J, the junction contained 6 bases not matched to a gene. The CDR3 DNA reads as TGCAGTGCTAGAGAAGGGACAGGGGTAGGGTACGAGCAGTACTTC. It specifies CSAREGTGVGYEQYF.

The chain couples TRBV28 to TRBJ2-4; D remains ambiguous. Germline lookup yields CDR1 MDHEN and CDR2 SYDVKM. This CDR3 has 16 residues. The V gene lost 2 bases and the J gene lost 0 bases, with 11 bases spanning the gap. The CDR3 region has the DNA TGTGCCAGCAGTTTAACGGAATCTCTAGCCAAAAACATTCAGTACTTC. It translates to CASSLTESLAKNIQYF.

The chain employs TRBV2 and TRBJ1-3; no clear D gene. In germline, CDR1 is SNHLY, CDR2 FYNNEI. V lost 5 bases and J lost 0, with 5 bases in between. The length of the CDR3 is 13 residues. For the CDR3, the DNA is TGTGCCAGCAGTTACAGCTCTGGAAACACCATATATTTT. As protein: CASSYSSGNTIYF.

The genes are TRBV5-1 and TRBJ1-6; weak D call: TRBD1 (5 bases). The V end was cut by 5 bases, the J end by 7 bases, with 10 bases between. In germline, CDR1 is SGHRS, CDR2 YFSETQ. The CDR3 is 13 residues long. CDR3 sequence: CASRETENSPLHF. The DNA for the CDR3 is TGCGCCAGCAGAGAGACAGAAAATTCACCCCTCCACTTT. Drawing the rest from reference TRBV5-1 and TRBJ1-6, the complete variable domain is KAGVTQTPRYLIKTRGQQVTLSCSPISGHRSVSWYQQTPGQGLQFLFEYFSETQRNKGNFPGRFSGRQFSNSRSEMNVSTLELGDSALYLCASRETENSPLHFGNGTRLTVT.

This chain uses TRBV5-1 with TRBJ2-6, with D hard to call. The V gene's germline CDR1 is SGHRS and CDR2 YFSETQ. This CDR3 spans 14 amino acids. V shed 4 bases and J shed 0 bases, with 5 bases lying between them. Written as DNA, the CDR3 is TGCGCCAGCAGCGAGGCCTCTGGGGCCAACGTCCTGACTTTC. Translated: CASSEASGANVLTF.

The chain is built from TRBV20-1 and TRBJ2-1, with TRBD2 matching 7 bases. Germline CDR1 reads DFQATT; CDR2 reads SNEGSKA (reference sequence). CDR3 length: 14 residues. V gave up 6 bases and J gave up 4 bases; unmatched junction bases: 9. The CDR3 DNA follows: TGCAGTGCCCCACGGGAGGTGGGGTACAATGAGCAGTTCTTC. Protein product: CSAPREVGYNEQFF.

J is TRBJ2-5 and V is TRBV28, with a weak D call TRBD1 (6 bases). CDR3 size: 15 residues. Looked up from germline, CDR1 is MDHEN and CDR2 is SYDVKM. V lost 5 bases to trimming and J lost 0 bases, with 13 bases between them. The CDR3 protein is CASSLNRAYQETQYF. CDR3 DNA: TGTGCCAGCAGTCTCAACAGGGCTTACCAAGAGACCCAGTACTTC.

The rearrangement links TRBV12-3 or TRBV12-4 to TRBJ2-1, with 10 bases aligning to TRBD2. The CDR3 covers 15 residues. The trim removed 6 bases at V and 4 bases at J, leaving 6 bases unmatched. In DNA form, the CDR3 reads TGTGCCAGCAGCAAGACTAGCGGGTCGTACAATGAGCAGTTCTTC. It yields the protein CASSKTSGSYNEQFF.

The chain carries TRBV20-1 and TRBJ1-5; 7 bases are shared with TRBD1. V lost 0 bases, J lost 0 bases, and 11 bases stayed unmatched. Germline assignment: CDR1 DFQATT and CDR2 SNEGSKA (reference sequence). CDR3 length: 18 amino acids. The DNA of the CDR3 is TGCAGTGCTAGAGATTCCTCGACAGGGTGGCGTAGCAATCAGCCCCAGCATTTT. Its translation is CSARDSSTGWRSNQPQHF.

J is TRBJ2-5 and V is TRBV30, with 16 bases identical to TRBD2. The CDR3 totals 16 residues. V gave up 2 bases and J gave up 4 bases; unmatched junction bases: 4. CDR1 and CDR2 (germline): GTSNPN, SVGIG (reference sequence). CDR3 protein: CAWSRGTSGGAETQYF. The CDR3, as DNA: TGTGCCTGGAGTCGTGGGACTAGCGGGGGGGCAGAGACCCAGTACTTC.